The entry below describes one T cell receptor beta chain. In its sample, this clone was seen once. The specificity of this receptor is unknown. No qualities accompany the bases; no much larger clone lies one base away. The data are from a study of blood T cell dynamics during melanoma immunotherapy (dated by TCRdb to between 2020 and 2021). Broadly, across the study: Patients had metastatic melanoma and received first-line pembrolizumab or nivolumab plus ipilimumab as standard of care in the United Kingdom. To identify early correlates of response, the study profiled peripheral T cell receptor repertoires in patients with metastatic melanoma before and after one cycle of checkpoint inhibitor therapy. Consecutive patients formed a training cohort, and a further independent group of patients from the same centre was pooled into an external validation set. The study at large found these results: Patients who later achieved disease control showed a bifurcated PBMC repertoire reorganization at W3, with increased clonality or increased diversity, unlike progressors. The relatively small sample size was acknowledged as something that could potentially limit how far the results can be generalized. Whether the T cell clones driving repertoire changes were melanoma-specific or reflected general immune activation could not be determined in the study.

The time point label corresponds to: pre-treatment baseline. Blood samples were collected before treatment (T0) and at week 3 (W3), after the first cycle of checkpoint blockade. Except for a couple of patients with rapid clinical progression, response was assessed 12 weeks after the first infusion by RECIST 1.1; disease control meant complete response, partial response or stable disease. Any patient who had received prior systemic cancer treatment, was on concomitant immunosuppressant therapy or had synchronous other active malignancies was excluded. Both bulk PBMC and plasma cell-free DNA were sequenced for TCR beta so that circulating cells and T cell turnover could be tracked. PBMC were isolated from blood with Lymphoprep and SepMate tubes, followed by red cell lysis. QIAamp DNA Blood Mini kits were used to extract DNA from PBMC and sorted T cell subsets. A fixed 350 ng of DNA was loaded for every bulk PBMC sample. Following the manufacturer instructions, the immunoSEQ TCRb Assay kit was used to amplify TCR beta CDR3 sequences from genomic DNA. The KAPA Library Quantification Kit for Illumina platforms was used to quantify pooled libraries by qPCR. Pooled libraries were clustered at roughly 0.6-1.2 pM and sequenced on an Illumina NextSeq 500. Regarding the original processing steps: The TCR data were analyzed using immunoSEQ ANALYZER and the R LymphoSeq package. A rearrangement efficiency score was calculated as productive divided by the sum of productive and non-productive CDR3 sequences. Clonality was measured with the Gini coefficient and diversity with the Renyi index at alpha=1, compared pairwise between timepoints within each patient. Clonal relatedness used an edit distance of 3, and repertoire similarity used the Bhattacharyya coefficient, both computed in LymphoSeq. To classify response, a linear discriminant analysis based on week-3 changes in clonality and diversity was built with the R MASS and caret packages. Not all clones reach the TCRdb copy of this immuneACCESS table, which keeps in-frame sequences only. Checked studies attribute under half of the gap to unresolved V genes and leave the rest unexplained. The V and J calls and clone size are taken from that table; D and trimming were inferred from the DNA. This sample comprises around 20,000 clones, about nine tenths of them detected only once. Roughly 1.2% of the sample rests with the top ten.

The junction shows trimming of 5 bases on V and 5 bases on J, and the gene matches do not reach 7 bases of it. There are 15 amino acids in the CDR3, from cysteine to phenylalanine inclusive. Just CDR3 DNA is preserved here, 45 bases in frame from base 1. CDR1 MDHEN and CDR2 SYDVKM were looked up in the germline V gene. The clonotype was recovered from a human donor with melanoma. The sequencing here drew on blood, taken from a patient treated with checkpoint blockade. The chain is encoded by TRBV28 joined to TRBJ2-3, with 10 bases matching TRBD2. CDR3 protein: CASSPLAGVGDTQYF. The DNA reads TGTGCCAGCAGTCCTCTAGCGGGGGTCGGAGATACGCAGTATTTT.